A single sample is the source of the 22 T cell receptor beta chains below, sequenced in a study of cytomegalovirus exposure and HLA in healthy donors. PCR employed 60 Vbeta and 13 Jbeta primers. Produced via immunoSEQ multiplex PCR; TCRdb's table is partial and in-frame only. Here the sample spans around 160,000 clones, over 60% being singletons. The sample comprised PBMCs. Receptors were obtained from a middle-aged man in good health and CMV-seropositive.

The rearrangement uses TRBV2 and TRBJ2-5; 8 bases fit TRBD2. The germline V gene encodes CDR1 SNHLY and CDR2 FYNNEI. The CDR3 totals 13 residues. V was clipped by 4 bases and J by 4 bases; unmatched bases: 2. The CDR3 here is CASSGTSRETQYF. The CDR3 DNA reads TGTGCCAGCAGTGGGACTAGCCGAGAGACCCAGTACTTC. Based on the CDR3 plus reference TRBV2 and TRBJ2-5, the full variable domain is EPEVTQTPSHQVTQMGQEVILRCVPISNHLYFYWYRQILGQKVEFLVSFYNNEISEKSEIFDDQFSVERPDGSNFTLKIRSTKLEDSAMYFCASSGTSRETQYFGPGTRLLVL.

This sequence joins TRBV6-6 and TRBJ2-3; a weak D match, TRBD1 (5 bases). CDR1 is MNHNY and CDR2 is SVGAGI in the germline V gene (reference sequence). This CDR3 has 16 amino acids. V was trimmed by 5 bases and J by 0 bases, leaving 15 bases between them. In DNA, the CDR3 is TGTGCCAGCAGTGCCGGACAAGGGCCGAGCACAGATACGCAGTATTTT. Amino acid sequence: CASSAGQGPSTDTQYF.

This clone appeared a single time. The chain uses TRBV10-3 and TRBJ2-7; 13 nucleotides agree with TRBD2. With 2 bases clipped from V and 7 bases from J, the junction kept 2 bases outside the gene matches. Looked up from germline, CDR1 is ENHRY and CDR2 is SYGVKD. The CDR3 contains 14 residues. CDR3 sequence: CAISEGLAGVEQYF. The DNA for the CDR3 is TGTGCCATCAGTGAGGGACTAGCGGGAGTGGAGCAGTACTTC.

The chain is built from TRBV5-5 and TRBJ2-1; TRBD1 aligns across 8 bases. The length of the CDR3 is 16 residues. J gave up 0 bases and V 4 bases, and 6 bases lay outside the gene matches. CDR1 and CDR2 from the germline V gene are SGHKS and YYEKEE (reference sequence). The CDR3 spells CASSTQGASSYNEQFF. CDR3 coding DNA: TGTGCCAGCAGCACCCAGGGGGCGAGCTCCTACAATGAGCAGTTCTTC. The full variable domain, its missing parts supplied by reference TRBV5-5 and TRBJ2-1, is DAGVTQSPTHLIKTRGQQVTLRCSPISGHKSVSWYQQVLGQGPQFIFQYYEKEERGRGNFPDRFSARQFPNYSSELNVNALLLGDSALYLCASSTQGASSYNEQFFGPGTRLTVL.

This clone appeared a single time. CDR3 in amino acids: CASSPQNTDFGNTIYF. DNA of the CDR3: TGTGCCAGCTCACCCCAGAATACTGACTTTGGAAACACCATATATTTT. The chain links TRBV18 to TRBJ1-3; D is unclear. The CDR3 consists of 16 residues. Germline CDR1 reads KGHSH; CDR2 reads LQKENI. V lost 3 bases, J lost 3 bases, and 15 bases lay in between. The variable domain in full, with the rest retrieved from reference TRBV18 and TRBJ1-3, is NAGVMQNPRHLVRRRGQEARLRCSPMKGHSHVYWYRQLPEEGLKFMVYLQKENIIDESGMPKERFSAEFPKEGPSILRIQQVVRGDSAAYFCASSPQNTDFGNTIYFGEGSWLTVV.

V gene TRBV30 combines with J gene TRBJ1-2, with D perhaps TRBD1 (6 bases). V lost 0 bases and J lost 8, with 16 bases in between. The germline CDR1 and CDR2 sequences are GTSNPN and SVGIG (reference sequence). CDR3 length: 14 amino acids. The CDR3 loop reads CAWSVASATGGYTF. The DNA for the CDR3 is TGTGCCTGGAGTGTAGCCAGTGCGACAGGCGGCTACACCTTC.

This clone was picked up a small number of times. The J gene is TRBJ2-7, the V gene TRBV4-1; D is perhaps TRBD1 (5 bases). CDR1 is MGHRA and CDR2 is YSYEKL in the germline V gene. The V end was cut by 4 bases, the J end by 0 bases, with 10 bases between. The CDR3 covers 14 residues. The CDR3 bases are TGCGCCAGCAGCCTTAGACAGAGCTCCTACGAGCAGTACTTC. Translation: CASSLRQSSYEQYF.

V and J are TRBV5-1 and TRBJ1-3; 7 bases agree with TRBD1. CDR1 and CDR2 from the germline V gene are SGHRS and YFSETQ. Trimming removed 3 bases from V and 8 bases from J; junction bases left unmatched: 14. This CDR3 has 16 amino acids. For the CDR3, the DNA is TGCGCCAGCAGCTCACAGGGGCTATCGCTCGGGGACACCATATATTTT. Protein sequence: CASSSQGLSLGDTIYF.

This clone was recorded only once. The chain couples TRBV6-5 to TRBJ2-7; unclear D gene. Germline V gene lookup returns CDR1 MNHEY and CDR2 SVGAGI. This CDR3 has 16 amino acids. Trimming cost V 0 bases and J 6 bases, with 18 bases left between them. CDR3 nucleotide sequence: TGTGCCAGCAGTTACTCAGGTCAGGCACGTTCAGGCGAGCAGTACTTC. The encoded protein is CASSYSGQARSGEQYF.

This chain joins TRBV1 and TRBJ1-6. TRBV1 is labeled a pseudogene. The CDR3 covers 18 residues. The CDR3 region is CTSSQDHEGRGVNSPLHF. The CDR3 coding sequence is TGCACCAGCAGCCAAGATCATGAAGGGCGCGGGGTTAATTCACCCCTCCACTTT.

The rearrangement uses TRBV7-9 and TRBJ1-1; 7 bases agree with TRBD1. CDR3 length: 13 amino acids. The germline V gene has CDR1 SEHNR and CDR2 FQNEAQ (reference sequence). With V trimmed by 5 bases and J by 4 bases, 4 bases remained unmatched. The CDR3 spells CASSARDSTEAFF. DNA of the CDR3: TGTGCCAGCAGCGCACGGGACAGCACTGAAGCTTTCTTT.

The chain joins TRBV27 to TRBJ1-2; 10 nucleotides match TRBD1. With 5 bases clipped from V and 1 base from J, the junction kept 4 bases outside the gene matches. Germline lookup yields CDR1 MNHEY and CDR2 SMNVEV (reference sequence). CDR3 size: 15 residues. CDR3 nucleotide sequence: TGTGCCAGCAGTCCGAGGACAGGGGGTAACTATGGCTACACCTTC. This codes for CASSPRTGGNYGYTF.

As regards this clone: Additional DNA sequences in this sample encode the identical CDR3. This chain connects TRBV30 to TRBJ2-7; 9 bases are shared with TRBD2. The CDR3 is made up of 15 amino acids. The germline V gene encodes CDR1 GTSNPN and CDR2 SVGIG (reference sequence). The J segment lost 0 bases and the V segment lost 1 base, leaving 4 bases of the junction unmatched. In nucleotides, the CDR3 is TGTGCCTGGAGTGGGGGTAGCGGGAGCTCCTACGAGCAGTACTTC. It specifies CAWSGGSGSSYEQYF.

V gene TRBV10-1 combines with J gene TRBJ2-7; D is possibly TRBD1 (6 bases). V lost 8 bases, J lost 4 bases, and 21 bases lay in between. CDR3 length: 15 amino acids. Per the germline V gene, CDR1 is WNHNN and CDR2 is SYGVQD (reference sequence). The CDR3 DNA reads TGCGCCAGCTTTTCCCCCGGGACATTGGCTTACGAGCAGTACTTC. Its translation: CASFSPGTLAYEQYF.

Here the CDR3 reads CASSLSGTNTGELFF. CDR3 sequence (DNA): TGTGCCAGCAGCTTAAGCGGGACAAACACCGGGGAGCTGTTTTTT. The rearrangement joins TRBV11-2 to TRBJ2-2, with a tentative D call TRBD2 (7 bases). V was pared by 2 bases and J by 2 bases, with 9 bases between. Germline-derived CDR1 and CDR2 are SGHAT and FQNNGV. The CDR3 is 15 amino acids.

The gene calls are TRBV7-2 and TRBJ1-2; 8 nucleotides align to TRBD1. The CDR3 has 13 residues. J was trimmed by 4 bases and V by 5 bases; bases with no gene match: 3. Germline CDR1 SGHTA, CDR2 FQGNSA. The CDR3 protein is CASSRQGAYGYTF. DNA of the CDR3: TGTGCCAGCAGCCGGCAGGGGGCCTATGGCTACACCTTC.

CDR3 residues: CASSGGRVLTRYQETQYF. Written as DNA, the CDR3 is TGTGCCAGCAGTGGGGGGCGGGTACTAACTAGGTACCAAGAGACCCAGTACTTC. This chain joins TRBV6-1 and TRBJ2-5; perhaps TRBD1 as D (6 bases). The germline V gene encodes CDR1 MNHNS and CDR2 SASEGT. The length of the CDR3 is 18 residues. Trimming cost V 4 bases and J 0 bases, with 21 bases left between them.

V and J are TRBV25-1 and TRBJ2-1; the D is unclear. In germline, CDR1 is MGHDK, CDR2 SYGVNS. This CDR3 region has 13 residues. The germline V and J ends were trimmed by 5 bases and 3 bases, with 8 bases remaining between them. The CDR3 DNA sequence: TGTGCCAGCAGTCCAGAAGTCTACAATGAGCAGTTCTTC. It is translated as CASSPEVYNEQFF.

This clone was observed a single time. The chain links TRBV10-2 to TRBJ2-7, with 9 bases lining up with TRBD1. V lost 6 bases and J lost 6; bases outside the gene matches: 15. The germline V gene encodes CDR1 WSHSY and CDR2 SAAADI. The CDR3 has 16 residues. In DNA, the CDR3 is TGCGCCAGCAGATTAGGGACAGGGACAAGATTGGCCGAGCAGTACTTC. Protein product: CASRLGTGTRLAEQYF.

The rearrangement joins TRBV6-1 to TRBJ2-7; D might be TRBD2 (6 bases). This CDR3 region has 14 residues. The germline V and J ends were trimmed by 1 base and 5 bases, with 12 bases remaining between them. CDR1 is MNHNS, CDR2 SASEGT, per germline. In nucleotides, the CDR3 is TGTGCCAGCAGTGAAGGGCGGGACCTGAACGAGCAGTACTTC. It yields the protein CASSEGRDLNEQYF.

This chain connects TRBV5-1 to TRBJ2-7; D perhaps matches TRBD2 (6 bases). The CDR3 is 15 amino acids. Looked up from germline, CDR1 is SGHRS and CDR2 is YFSETQ. Trimming cost V 1 base and J 2 bases, with 13 bases left between them. The CDR3 sequence is CASSLSGGGAYEQYF. For the CDR3, the DNA is TGCGCCAGCAGCTTGAGTGGGGGAGGTGCCTACGAGCAGTACTTC. Full variable domain (remainder filled in from reference TRBV5-1 and TRBJ2-7): KAGVTQTPRYLIKTRGQQVTLSCSPISGHRSVSWYQQTPGQGLQFLFEYFSETQRNKGNFPGRFSGRQFSNSRSEMNVSTLELGDSALYLCASSLSGGGAYEQYFGPGTRLTVT.

This clone has a handful of counts. The J gene is TRBJ2-2, the V gene TRBV19; 9 positions agree with TRBD1. The germline V gene has CDR1 LNHDA and CDR2 SQIVND (reference sequence). The CDR3 sequence is 15 residues long. Unmatched junction bases numbered 10, after V lost 8 bases and J lost 6 bases. CDR3 in DNA: TGTGCCAGTGGATTAGGACAGGGGAGGTCCGGGGAGCTGTTTTTT. Residues: CASGLGQGRSGELFF.